This T cell receptor beta chain was retrieved from a study of blood T cell repertoires in COVID-19. Study in general: The United States, Italy and Spain provided the acute and convalescent COVID-19 samples.

The CDR3 is made up of 14 amino acids. Germline CDR1 MDHEN, CDR2 SYDVKM. Trimming took off 5 bases at V and 7 bases at J, with 15 bases between the two ends. The study recruited people aged about 18 to 89 years across about 25 US areas. Donors were grouped by their self-reported clinical history. Assay used: immunoSEQ multiplex PCR; TCRdb lists only in-frame clones, some missing. Here the sample spans some 260,000 clones, 75% to 90% being singletons. The TCR originated in a middle-aged man who had recovered from COVID-19. This chain joins TRBV28 and TRBJ1-5, with a possible D match to TRBD1 (5 bases). Sequenced input: PBMCs or T cells enriched from blood (not recorded which). CDR3 DNA: TGTGCCAGCAGTCCCGGGGGAAGACTGCAGCCCCAGCATTTT. Protein sequence: CASSPGGRLQPQHF.